The clone carrying this T cell receptor beta chain was seen only once. No antigen is known for it. Clones were read by immunoSEQ multiplex PCR, and TCRdb kept only the in-frame ones, dropping some. Here the sample spans approximately 54,000 clones, around 90% being singletons. This record comes from a study of OX40 agonist ivuxolimab in advanced cancers. Study-level background: Patients received ivuxolimab, an agonistic anti-OX40 (CD134) antibody. Allowance was made for prior anti-PD-1, anti-PD-L1 or anti-CTLA-4 therapy, and about 40% had some. Study findings and constraints: The authors did not determine the antigen specificity of the expanded peripheral T cells. Within 6 weeks, CD4+ and CD8+ blood T cells expanded clonally at 0.1 to 3.0 mg/kg.

The germline V gene encodes CDR1 MNHNS and CDR2 SASEGT. Between the trimmed V and J ends, which lost 4 bases and 7 bases, there was a span of 17 bases. The CDR3 sequence is 15 residues long. The source of this sequence is an adult with an advanced solid tumor such as melanoma, head and neck, liver or kidney cancer. The sample was CD4+ or CD8+ T cells sorted from blood, taken in a trial of the OX40 agonist ivuxolimab. The chain couples TRBV6-1 to TRBJ2-1; D might be TRBD1 (5 bases). The DNA of the CDR3 is TGTGCCAGCAGTGGTGGGCAGGGTGTGGTAAATGAGCAGTTCTTC. Residues: CASSGGQGVVNEQFF.